This T cell receptor (beta chain) was recorded in a study of shared clonotypes between healthy human individuals. The study, taken as a whole, reports: Sampling covered nothing but blood. Tissue TCR repertoires likely differ from those found in blood. What rarefaction showed was incomplete sorted-subset sequencing despite large depth.

In the study's own analysis: In the immunoSEQ data, sequences were junction-only and lacked quality scores, so filtering differed. The assay was immunoSEQ multiplex PCR, and TCRdb's table has in-frame clones only and misses some. V and J calls plus clone size are reproduced from that table; the DNA served to infer D and trimming. The repertoire includes around 1.4 million clones, 98% of them detected once, and approximately 0.4% sits in the top ten. All participating donors were Caucasian adults from Nashville, Tennessee. This CDR3 has 16 amino acids. The germline V gene has CDR1 SNHLY and CDR2 FYNNEI. J was trimmed by 3 bases and V by 6 bases; bases with no gene match: 6. About this clone itself: The antigen remains undetermined.

This clonotype was obtained from a young man in good health. The rearrangement joins TRBV2 to TRBJ2-3; TRBD2 agrees at 13 bases. The sample consisted of naive CD4+ T cells sorted from blood. As to subset: CD45RA+ positively selected. The CDR3 sequence is CASRRLAGGRTDTQYF. The CDR3 DNA follows: TGTGCCAGCAGGAGACTAGCGGGAGGTCGGACAGATACGCAGTATTTT.